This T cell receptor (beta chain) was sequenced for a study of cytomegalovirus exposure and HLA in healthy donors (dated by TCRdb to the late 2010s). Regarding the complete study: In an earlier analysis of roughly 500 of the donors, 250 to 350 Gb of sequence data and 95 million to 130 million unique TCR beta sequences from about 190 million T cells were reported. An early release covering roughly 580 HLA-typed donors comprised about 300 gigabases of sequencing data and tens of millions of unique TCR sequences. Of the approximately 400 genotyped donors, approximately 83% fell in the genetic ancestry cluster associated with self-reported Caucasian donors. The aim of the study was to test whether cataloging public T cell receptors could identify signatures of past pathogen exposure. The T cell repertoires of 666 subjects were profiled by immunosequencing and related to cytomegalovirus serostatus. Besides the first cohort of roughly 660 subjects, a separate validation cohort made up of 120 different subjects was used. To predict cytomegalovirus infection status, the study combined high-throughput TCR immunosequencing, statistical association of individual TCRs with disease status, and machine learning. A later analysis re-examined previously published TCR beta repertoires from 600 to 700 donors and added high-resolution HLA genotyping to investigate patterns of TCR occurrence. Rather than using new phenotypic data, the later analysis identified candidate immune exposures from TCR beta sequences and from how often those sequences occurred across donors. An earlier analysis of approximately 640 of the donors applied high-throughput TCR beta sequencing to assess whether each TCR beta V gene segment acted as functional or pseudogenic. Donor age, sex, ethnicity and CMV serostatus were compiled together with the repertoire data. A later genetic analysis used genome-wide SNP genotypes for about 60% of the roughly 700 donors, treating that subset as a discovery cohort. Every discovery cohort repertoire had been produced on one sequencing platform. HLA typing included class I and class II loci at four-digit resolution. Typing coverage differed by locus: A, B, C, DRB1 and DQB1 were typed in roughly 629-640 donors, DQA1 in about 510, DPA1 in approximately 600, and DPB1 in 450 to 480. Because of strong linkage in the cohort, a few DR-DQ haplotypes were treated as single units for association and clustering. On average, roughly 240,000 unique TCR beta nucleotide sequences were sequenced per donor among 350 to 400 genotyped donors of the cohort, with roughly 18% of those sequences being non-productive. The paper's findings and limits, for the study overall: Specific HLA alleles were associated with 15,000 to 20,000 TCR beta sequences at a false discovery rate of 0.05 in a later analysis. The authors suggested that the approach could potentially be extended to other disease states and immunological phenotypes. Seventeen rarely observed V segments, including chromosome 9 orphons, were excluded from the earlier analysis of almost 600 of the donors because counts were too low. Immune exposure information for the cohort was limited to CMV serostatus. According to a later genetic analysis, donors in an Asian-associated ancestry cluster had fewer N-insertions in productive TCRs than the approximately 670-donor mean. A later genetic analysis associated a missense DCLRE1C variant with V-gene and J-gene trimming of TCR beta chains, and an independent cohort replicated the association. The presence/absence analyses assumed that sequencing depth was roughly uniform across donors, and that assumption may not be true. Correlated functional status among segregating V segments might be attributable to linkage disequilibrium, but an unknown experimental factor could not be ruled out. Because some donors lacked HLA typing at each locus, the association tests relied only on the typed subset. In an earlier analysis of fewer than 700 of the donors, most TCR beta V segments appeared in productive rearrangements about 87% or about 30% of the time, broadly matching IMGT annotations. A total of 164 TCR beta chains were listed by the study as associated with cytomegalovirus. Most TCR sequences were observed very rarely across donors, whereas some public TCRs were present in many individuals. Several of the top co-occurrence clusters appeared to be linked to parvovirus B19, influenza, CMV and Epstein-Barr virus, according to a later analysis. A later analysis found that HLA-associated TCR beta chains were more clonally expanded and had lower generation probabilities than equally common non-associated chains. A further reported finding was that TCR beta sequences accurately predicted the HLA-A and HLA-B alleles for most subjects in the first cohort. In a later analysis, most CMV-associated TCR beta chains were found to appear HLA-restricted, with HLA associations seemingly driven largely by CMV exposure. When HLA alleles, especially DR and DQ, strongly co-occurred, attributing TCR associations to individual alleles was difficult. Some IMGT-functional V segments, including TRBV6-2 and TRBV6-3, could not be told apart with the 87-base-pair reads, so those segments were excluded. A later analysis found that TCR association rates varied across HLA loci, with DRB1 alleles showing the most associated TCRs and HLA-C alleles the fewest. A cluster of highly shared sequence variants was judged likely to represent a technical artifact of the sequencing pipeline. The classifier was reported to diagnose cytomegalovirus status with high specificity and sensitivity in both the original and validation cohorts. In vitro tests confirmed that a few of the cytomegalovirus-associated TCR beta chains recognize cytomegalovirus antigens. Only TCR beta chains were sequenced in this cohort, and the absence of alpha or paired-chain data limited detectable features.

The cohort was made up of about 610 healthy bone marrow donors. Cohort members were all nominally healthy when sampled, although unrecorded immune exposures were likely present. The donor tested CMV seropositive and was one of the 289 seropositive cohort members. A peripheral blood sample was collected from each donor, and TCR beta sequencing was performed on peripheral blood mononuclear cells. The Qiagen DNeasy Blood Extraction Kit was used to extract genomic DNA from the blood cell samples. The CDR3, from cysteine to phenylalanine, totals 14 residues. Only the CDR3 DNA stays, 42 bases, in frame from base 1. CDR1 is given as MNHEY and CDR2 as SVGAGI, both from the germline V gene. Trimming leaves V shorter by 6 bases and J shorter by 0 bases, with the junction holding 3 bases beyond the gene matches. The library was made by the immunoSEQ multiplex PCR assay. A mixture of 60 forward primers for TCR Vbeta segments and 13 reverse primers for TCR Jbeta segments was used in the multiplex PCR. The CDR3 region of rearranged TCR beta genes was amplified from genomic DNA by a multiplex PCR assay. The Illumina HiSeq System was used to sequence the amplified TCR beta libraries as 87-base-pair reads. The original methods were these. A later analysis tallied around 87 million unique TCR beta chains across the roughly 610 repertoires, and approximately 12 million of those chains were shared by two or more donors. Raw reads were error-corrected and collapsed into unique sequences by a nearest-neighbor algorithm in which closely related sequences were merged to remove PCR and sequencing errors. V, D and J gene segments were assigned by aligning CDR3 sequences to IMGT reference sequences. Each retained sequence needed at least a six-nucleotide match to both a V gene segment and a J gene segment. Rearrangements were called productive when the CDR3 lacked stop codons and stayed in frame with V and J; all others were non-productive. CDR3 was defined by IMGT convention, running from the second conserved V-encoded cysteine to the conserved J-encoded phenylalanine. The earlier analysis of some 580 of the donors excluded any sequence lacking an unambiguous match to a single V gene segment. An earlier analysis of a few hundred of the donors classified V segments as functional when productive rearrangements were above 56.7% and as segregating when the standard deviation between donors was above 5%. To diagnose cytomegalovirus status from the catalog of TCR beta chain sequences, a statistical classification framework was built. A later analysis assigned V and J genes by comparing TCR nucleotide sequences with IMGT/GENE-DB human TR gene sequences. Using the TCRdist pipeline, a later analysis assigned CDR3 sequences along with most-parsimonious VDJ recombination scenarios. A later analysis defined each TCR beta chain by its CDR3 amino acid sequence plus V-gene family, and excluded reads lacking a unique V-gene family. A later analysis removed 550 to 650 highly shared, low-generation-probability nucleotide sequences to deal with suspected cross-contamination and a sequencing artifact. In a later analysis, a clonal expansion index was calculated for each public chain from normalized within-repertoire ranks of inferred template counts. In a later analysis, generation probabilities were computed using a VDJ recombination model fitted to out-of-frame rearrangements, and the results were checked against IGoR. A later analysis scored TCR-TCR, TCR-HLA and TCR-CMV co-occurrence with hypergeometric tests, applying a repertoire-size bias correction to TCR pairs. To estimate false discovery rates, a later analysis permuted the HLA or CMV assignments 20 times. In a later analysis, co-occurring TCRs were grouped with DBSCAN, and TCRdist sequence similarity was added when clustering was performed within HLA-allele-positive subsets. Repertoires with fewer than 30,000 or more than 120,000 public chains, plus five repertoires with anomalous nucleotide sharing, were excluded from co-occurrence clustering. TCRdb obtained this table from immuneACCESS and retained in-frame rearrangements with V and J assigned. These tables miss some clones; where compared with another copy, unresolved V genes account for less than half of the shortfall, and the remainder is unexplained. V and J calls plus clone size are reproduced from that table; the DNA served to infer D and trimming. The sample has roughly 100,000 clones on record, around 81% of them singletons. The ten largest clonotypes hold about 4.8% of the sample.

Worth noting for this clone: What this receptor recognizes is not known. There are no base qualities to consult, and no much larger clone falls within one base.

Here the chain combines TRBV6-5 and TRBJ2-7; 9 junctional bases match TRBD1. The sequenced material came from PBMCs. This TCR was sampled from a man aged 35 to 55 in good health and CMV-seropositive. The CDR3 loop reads CASRTGGNSYEQYF. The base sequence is TGTGCCAGCAGGACAGGGGGTAACTCCTACGAGCAGTACTTC.